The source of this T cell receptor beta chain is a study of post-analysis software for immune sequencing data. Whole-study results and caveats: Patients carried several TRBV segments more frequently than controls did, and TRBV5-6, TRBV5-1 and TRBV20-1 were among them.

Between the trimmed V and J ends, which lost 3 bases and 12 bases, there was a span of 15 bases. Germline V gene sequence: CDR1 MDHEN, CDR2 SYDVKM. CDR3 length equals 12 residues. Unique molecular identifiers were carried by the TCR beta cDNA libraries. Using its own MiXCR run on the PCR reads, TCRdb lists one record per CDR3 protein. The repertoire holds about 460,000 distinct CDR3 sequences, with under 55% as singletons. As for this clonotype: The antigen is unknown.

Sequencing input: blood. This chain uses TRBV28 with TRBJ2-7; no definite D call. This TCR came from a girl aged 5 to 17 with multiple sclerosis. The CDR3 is CASSFGAYKRYF. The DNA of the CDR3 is TGTGCCAGCAGTTTTGGCGCCTACAAGCGGTACTTC.